This TCR beta chain was sequenced for a study of monozygotic twins with inflammatory bowel disease. The CDR3 has 11 amino acids. Germline V gene sequence: CDR1 SGHTA, CDR2 FQGNSA. Following a re-call of the 5' RACE reads, TCRdb has one entry per CDR3 protein and lacks DNA. The listing records some 150,000 distinct CDR3 sequences. Sequenced material: blood. The chain uses TRBV7-2 and TRBJ2-7. The clonotype was recovered from a human donor with ulcerative colitis or Crohn's disease, or a healthy co-twin of an affected twin (not recorded which). The CDR3 region is CASSLTYGQYF.